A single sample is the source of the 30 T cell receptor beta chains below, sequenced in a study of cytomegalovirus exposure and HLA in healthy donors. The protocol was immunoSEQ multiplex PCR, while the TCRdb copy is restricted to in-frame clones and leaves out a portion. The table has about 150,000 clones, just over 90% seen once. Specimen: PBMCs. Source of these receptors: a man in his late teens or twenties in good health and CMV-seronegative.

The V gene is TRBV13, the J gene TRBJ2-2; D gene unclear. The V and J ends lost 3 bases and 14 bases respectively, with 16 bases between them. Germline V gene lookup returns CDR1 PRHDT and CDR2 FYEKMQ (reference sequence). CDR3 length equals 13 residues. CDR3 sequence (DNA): TGTGCCAGCAGCTTTCTTCTAGGAGCTGGACTGTTTTTT. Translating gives CASSFLLGAGLFF.

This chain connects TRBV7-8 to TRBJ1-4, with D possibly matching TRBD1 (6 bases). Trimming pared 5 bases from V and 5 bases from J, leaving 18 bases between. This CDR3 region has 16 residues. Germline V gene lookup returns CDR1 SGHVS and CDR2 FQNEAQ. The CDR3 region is CASSRRAGEPNEKLFF. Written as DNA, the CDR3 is TGTGCCAGCAGCAGACGCGCAGGGGAGCCGAATGAAAAACTGTTTTTT.

CDR3 DNA: TGTGCCAGCAGCGTAGGTGCTAGCGGGGGGTCAGAGACCCAGTACTTC. The encoded protein is CASSVGASGGSETQYF. V is TRBV9 and J is TRBJ2-5; 11 bases match TRBD2. CDR3 length equals 16 residues. Germline CDR1 SGDLS, CDR2 YYNGEE. V was clipped by 0 bases and J by 4 bases; unmatched bases: 5.

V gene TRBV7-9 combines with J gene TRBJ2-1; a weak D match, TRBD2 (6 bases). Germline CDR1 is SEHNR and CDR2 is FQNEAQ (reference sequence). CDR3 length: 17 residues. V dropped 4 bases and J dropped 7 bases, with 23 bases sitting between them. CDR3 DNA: TGTGCCAGCAGCTCTTGGATGTCGGGAGTCAGTGGTAATGAGCAGTTCTTC. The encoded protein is CASSSWMSGVSGNEQFF.

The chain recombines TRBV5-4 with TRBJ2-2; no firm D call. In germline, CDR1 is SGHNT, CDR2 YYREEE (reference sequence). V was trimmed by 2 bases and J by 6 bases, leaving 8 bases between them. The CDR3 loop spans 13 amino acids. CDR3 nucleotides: TGTGCCAGCAGCTTTGCGCGTGCCGGGGAGCTGTTTTTT. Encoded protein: CASSFARAGELFF.

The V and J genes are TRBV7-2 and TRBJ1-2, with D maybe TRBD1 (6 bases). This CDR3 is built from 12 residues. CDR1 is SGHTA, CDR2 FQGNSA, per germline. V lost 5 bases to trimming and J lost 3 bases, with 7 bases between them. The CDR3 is CASSRTDYGYTF. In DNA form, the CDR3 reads TGTGCCAGCAGCCGGACAGACTATGGCTACACCTTC. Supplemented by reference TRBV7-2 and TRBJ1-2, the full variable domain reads GAGVSQSPSNKVTEKGKDVELRCDPISGHTALYWYRQSLGQGLEFLIYFQGNSAPDKSGLPSDRFSAERTGGSVSTLTIQRTQQEDSAVYLCASSRTDYGYTFGSGTRLTVV.

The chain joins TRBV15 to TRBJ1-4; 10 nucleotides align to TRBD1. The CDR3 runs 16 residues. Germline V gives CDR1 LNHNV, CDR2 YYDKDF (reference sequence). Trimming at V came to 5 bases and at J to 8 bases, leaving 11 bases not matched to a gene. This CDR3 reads CATSPFRQGAGEKLFF. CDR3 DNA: TGTGCCACCAGCCCCTTCCGACAGGGGGCTGGGGAAAAACTGTTTTTT.

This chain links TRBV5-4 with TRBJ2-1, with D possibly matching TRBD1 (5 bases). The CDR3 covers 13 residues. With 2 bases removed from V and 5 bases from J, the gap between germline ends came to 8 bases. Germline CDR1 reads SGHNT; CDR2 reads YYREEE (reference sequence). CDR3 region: CASSFDRNNEQFF. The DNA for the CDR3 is TGTGCCAGCAGCTTTGACAGAAACAATGAGCAGTTCTTC.

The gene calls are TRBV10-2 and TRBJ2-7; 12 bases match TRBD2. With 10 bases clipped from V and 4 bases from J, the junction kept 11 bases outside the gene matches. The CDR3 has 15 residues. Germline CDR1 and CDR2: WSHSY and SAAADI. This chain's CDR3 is CATLESGTSGYEQYV. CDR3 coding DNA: TGCGCCACCCTTGAATCCGGGACTAGCGGGTACGAGCAGTACGTC.

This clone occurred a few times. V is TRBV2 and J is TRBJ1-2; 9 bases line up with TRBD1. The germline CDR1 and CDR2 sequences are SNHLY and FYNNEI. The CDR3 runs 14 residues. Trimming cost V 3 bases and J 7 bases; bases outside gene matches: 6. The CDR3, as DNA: TGTGCCAGCAGTGAGTGGGACAGGGTAAGTGGCTACACCTTC. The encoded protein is CASSEWDRVSGYTF.

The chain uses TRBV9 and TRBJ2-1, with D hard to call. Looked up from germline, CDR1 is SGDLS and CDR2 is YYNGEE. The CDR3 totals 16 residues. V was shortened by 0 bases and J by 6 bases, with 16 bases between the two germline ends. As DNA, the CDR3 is TGTGCCAGCAGCGTAGCGGCGCGACCTTCGGGCAATGAGCAGTTCTTC. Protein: CASSVAARPSGNEQFF.

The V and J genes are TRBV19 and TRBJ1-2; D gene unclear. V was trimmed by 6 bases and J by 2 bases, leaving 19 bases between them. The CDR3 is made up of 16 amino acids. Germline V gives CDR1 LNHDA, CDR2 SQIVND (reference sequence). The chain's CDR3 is CASSPTVLASNYGYTF. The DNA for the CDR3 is TGTGCCAGTAGCCCCACAGTCTTGGCCTCCAACTATGGCTACACCTTC. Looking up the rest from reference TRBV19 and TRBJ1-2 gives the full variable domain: DGGITQSPKYLFRKEGQNVTLSCEQNLNHDAMYWYRQDPGQGLRLIYYSQIVNDFQKGDIAEGYSVSREKKESFPLTVTSAQKNPTAFYLCASSPTVLASNYGYTFGSGTRLTVV.

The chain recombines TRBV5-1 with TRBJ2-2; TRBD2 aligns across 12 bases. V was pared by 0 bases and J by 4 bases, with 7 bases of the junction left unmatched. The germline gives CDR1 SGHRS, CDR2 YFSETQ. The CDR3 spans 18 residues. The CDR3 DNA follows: TGCGCCAGCAGCTTGGAGCCTAGCGGGAGGGATGGCACCGGGGAGCTGTTTTTT. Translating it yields CASSLEPSGRDGTGELFF.

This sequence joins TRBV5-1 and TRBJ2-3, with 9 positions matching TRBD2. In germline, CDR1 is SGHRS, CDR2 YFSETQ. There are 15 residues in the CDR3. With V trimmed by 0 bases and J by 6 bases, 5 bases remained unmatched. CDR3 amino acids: CASSLEWAGGDTQYF. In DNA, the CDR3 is TGCGCCAGCAGCTTGGAATGGGCGGGAGGGGATACGCAGTATTTT. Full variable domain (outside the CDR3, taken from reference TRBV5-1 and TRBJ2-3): KAGVTQTPRYLIKTRGQQVTLSCSPISGHRSVSWYQQTPGQGLQFLFEYFSETQRNKGNFPGRFSGRQFSNSRSEMNVSTLELGDSALYLCASSLEWAGGDTQYFGPGTRLTVL.

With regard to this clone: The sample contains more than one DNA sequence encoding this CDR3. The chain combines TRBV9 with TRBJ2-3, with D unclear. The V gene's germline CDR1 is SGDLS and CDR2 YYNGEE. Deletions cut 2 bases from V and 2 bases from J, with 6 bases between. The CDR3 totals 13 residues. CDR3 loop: CASSVATTDTQYF. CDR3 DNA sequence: TGTGCCAGCAGCGTGGCCACCACAGATACGCAGTATTTT.

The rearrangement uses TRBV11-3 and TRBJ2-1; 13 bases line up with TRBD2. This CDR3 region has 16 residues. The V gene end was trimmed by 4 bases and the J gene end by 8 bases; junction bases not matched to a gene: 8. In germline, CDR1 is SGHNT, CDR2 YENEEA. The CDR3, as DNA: TGTGCCAGCAGCTCGATACTAGCGGGAGGGCCGGATGAGCAGTTCTTC. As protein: CASSSILAGGPDEQFF.

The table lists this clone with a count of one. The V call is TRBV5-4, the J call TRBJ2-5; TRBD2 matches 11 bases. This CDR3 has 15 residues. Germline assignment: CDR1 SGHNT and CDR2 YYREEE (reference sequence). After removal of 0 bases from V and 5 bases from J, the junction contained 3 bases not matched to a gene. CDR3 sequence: CASSLVAGGQETQYF. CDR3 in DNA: TGTGCCAGCAGCTTGGTAGCGGGAGGGCAGGAGACCCAGTACTTC.

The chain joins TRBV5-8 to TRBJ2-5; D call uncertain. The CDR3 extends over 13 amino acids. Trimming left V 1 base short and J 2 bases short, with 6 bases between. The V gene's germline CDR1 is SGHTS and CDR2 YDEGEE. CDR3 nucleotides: TGTGCCAGCAGCTTGAAGCCACAAGAGACCCAGTACTTC. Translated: CASSLKPQETQYF.

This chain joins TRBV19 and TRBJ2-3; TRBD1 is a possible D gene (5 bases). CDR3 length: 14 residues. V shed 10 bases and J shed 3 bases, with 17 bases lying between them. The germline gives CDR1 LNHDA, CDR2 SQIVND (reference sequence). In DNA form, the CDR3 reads TGTGCCACCGGTGACCTGGGGCTAACAGATACGCAGTATTTT. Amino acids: CATGDLGLTDTQYF.

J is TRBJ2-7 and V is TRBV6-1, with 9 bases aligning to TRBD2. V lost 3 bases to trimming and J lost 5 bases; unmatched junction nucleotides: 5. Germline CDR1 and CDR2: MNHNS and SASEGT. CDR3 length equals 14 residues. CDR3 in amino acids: CASSDRLAAHEQYF. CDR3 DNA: TGTGCCAGCAGTGATAGACTAGCGGCCCACGAGCAGTACTTC.

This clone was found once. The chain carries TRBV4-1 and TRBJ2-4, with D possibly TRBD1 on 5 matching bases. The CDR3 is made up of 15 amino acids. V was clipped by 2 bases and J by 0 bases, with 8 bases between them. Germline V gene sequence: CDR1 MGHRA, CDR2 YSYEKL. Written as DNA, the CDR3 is TGCGCCAGCAGCCAACTAGGGGTAGCCAAAAACATTCAGTACTTC. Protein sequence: CASSQLGVAKNIQYF.

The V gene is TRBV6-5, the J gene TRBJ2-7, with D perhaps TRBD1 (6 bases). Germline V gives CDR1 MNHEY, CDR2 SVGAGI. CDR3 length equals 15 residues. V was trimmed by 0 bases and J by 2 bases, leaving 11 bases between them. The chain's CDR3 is CASSYSGAGAYEQYF. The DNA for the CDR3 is TGTGCCAGCAGTTACTCGGGCGCAGGGGCCTACGAGCAGTACTTC.

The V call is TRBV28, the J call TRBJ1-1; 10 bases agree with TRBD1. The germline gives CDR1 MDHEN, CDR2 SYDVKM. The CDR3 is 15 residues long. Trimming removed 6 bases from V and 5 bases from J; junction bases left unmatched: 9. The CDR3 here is CASRNPGQGRTEAFF. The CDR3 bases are TGTGCCAGCAGAAACCCGGGACAGGGGAGAACTGAAGCTTTCTTT. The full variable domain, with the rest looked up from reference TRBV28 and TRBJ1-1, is DVKVTQSSRYLVKRTGEKVFLECVQDMDHENMFWYRQDPGLGLRLIYFSYDVKMKEKGDIPEGYSVSREKKERFSLILESASTNQTSMYLCASRNPGQGRTEAFFGQGTRLTVV.

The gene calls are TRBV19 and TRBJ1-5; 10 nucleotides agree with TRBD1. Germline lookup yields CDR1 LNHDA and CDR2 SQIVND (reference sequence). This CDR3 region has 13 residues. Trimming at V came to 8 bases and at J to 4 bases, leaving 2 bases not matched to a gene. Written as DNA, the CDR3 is TGTGCCAGTGGGGACAGGGGTAATCAGCCCCAGCATTTT. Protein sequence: CASGDRGNQPQHF.

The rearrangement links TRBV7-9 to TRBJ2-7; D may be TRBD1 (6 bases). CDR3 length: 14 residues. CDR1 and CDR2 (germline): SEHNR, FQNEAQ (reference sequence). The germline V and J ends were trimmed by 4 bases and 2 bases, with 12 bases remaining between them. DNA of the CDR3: TGTGCCAGCAGCTCCGGACAGAGGGCCTACGAGCAGTACTTC. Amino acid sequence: CASSSGQRAYEQYF.

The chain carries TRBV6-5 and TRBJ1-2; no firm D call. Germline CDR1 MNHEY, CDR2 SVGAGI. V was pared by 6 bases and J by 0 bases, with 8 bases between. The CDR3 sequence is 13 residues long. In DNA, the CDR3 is TGTGCCAGCAGAAGTACAGCTAACTATGGCTACACCTTC. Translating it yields CASRSTANYGYTF.

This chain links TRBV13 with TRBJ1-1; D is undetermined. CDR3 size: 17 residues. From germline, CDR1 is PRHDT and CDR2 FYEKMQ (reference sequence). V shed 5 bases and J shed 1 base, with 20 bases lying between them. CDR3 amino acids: CASSATPSSSANTEAFF. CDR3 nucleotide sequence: TGTGCCAGCAGCGCCACCCCAAGTAGTTCCGCGAACACTGAAGCTTTCTTT.

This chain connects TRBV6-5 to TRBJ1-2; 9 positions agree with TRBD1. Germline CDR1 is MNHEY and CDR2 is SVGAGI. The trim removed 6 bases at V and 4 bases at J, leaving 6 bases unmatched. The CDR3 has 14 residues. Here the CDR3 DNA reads TGTGCCAGCAGAACGGGACAGGGCAGCTATGGCTACACCTTC. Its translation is CASRTGQGSYGYTF.

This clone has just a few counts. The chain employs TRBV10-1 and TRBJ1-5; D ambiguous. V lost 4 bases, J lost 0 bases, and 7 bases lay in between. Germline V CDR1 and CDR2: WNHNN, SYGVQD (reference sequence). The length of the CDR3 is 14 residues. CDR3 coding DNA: TGCGCCAGCAGTGGCCAGCGTAGCAATCAGCCCCAGCATTTT. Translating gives CASSGQRSNQPQHF.

CDR3: CASSVNVNTEAFF. Written as DNA, the CDR3 is TGTGCCAGCAGTGTAAATGTTAACACTGAAGCTTTCTTT. The V call is TRBV6-1, the J call TRBJ1-1; D remains ambiguous. V lost 4 bases to trimming and J lost 2 bases, with 8 bases between them. The CDR3 spans 13 residues. Germline CDR1 reads MNHNS; CDR2 reads SASEGT.